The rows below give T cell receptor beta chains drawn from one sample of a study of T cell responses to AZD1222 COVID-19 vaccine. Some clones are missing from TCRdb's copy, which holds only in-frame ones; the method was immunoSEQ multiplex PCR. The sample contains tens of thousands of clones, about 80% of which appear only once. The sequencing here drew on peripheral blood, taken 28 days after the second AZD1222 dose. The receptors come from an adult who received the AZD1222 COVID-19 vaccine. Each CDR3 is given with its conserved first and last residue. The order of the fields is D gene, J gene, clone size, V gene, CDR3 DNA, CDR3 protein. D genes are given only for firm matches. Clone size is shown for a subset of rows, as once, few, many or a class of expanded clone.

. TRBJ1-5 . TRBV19 TGTGCCAGTAGTATGGGGCAGCTCAATCAGCCCCAGCATTTT CASSMGQLNQPQHF
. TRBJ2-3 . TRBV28 TGTGCCAGCAGTGCCGACCAGCAGAGGAGTACGCAGTATTTT CASSADQQRSTQYF
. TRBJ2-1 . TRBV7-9 TGTGCCAGCAGCGGCAGGGGGGCATCCTACAATGAGCAGTTCTTC CASSGRGASYNEQFF
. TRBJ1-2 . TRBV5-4 TGTGCCAGCAGACAAACCCAGGGGACCTATGGCTACACCTTC CASRQTQGTYGYTF
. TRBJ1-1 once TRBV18 TGTGCCAGCTCACCACGACTCATGGATCCCCCAAACACTGAAGCTTTCTTT CASSPRLMDPPNTEAFF
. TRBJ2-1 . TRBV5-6 TGTGCCAGCAGCCCCGGCGGCAGATACAATGAGCAGTTCTTC CASSPGGRYNEQFF
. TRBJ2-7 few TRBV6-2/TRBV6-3 TGTGCCAGCAGTTACCCCGCCCACTACGAGCAGTACTTC CASSYPAHYEQYF
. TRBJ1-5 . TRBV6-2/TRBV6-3 TGTGCCAGCAGTTACTCAGGGAGCAGCAATCAGCCCCAGCATTTT CASSYSGSSNQPQHF
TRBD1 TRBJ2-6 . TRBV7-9 TGTGCCAGCAGCCCTCTGGGACAGAGCCGCTCTGGGGCCAACGTCCTGACTTTC CASSPLGQSRSGANVLTF
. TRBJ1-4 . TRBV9 TGTGCCAGCAGCGGCGCCGGAGGTGGGGTCCGAGGTGAAAAACTGTTTTTT CASSGAGGGVRGEKLFF
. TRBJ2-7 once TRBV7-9 TGTGCCAGCAGCTGGATCGGAGACGAGCAGTACTTC CASSWIGDEQYF
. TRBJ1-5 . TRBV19 TGTGCCAGTAGTATAGAAACAGGGAGTTATCAGCCCCAGCATTTT CASSIETGSYQPQHF
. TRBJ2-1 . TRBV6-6 TGTGCCAGCAGTGCGACTGGAAATGAGCAGTTCTTC CASSATGNEQFF
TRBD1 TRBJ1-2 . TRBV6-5 TGTGCCAGCAGTTACCCGGGCAGGGGGGGCTACACCTTC CASSYPGRGGYTF
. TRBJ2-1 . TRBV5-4 TGTGCCAGCAGCTCTGTTTACCTCGGAGATGGCAATGAGCAGTTCTTC CASSSVYLGDGNEQFF
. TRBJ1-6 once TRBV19 TGTGCCAGCGCACAGCAGAATAATTCACCCCTCCACTTT CASAQQNNSPLHF
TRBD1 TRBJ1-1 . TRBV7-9 TGTGCCAGCGAGACAGGGATGAACACTGAAGCTTTCTTT CASETGMNTEAFF
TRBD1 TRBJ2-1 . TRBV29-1 TGCAGCGTACGACAGGGGAGCGGTGTCTACAATGAGCAGTTCTTC CSVRQGSGVYNEQFF